This T cell receptor beta chain appears in the sequencing data of a study of T cell responses to AZD1222 COVID-19 vaccine. In regard to this clone: Its antigen is currently unknown.

Sequenced by immunoSEQ multiplex PCR; TCRdb stores in-frame clones only, minus some. The table records around 160,000 clones, about 89% of them present only once. Study outcomes and limitations: At baseline, just six AZD1222 recipients tested seropositive. Donors skewed white British and female; clonal diversity was possibly underestimated. All repertoire sampling was performed exclusively after the peak T cell response. CD4 TCRs covered the whole spike, strongest at regions 160-218 and 743-854.

The germline V gene has CDR1 LGHNA and CDR2 YNFKEQ. V lost 0 bases and J lost 1, with 15 bases in between. This CDR3 is built from 17 residues. The sample was peripheral blood, taken on day 0 of AZD1222 vaccination. The sequence was collected from an adult in good health. The V call is TRBV4-2, the J call TRBJ2-5; D may match TRBD1 or TRBD2 (5 bases each). Here the CDR3 reads CASSQEFRRGGQETQYF. Here the CDR3 DNA reads TGTGCCAGCAGCCAAGAATTCAGGCGTGGGGGCCAAGAGACCCAGTACTTC.